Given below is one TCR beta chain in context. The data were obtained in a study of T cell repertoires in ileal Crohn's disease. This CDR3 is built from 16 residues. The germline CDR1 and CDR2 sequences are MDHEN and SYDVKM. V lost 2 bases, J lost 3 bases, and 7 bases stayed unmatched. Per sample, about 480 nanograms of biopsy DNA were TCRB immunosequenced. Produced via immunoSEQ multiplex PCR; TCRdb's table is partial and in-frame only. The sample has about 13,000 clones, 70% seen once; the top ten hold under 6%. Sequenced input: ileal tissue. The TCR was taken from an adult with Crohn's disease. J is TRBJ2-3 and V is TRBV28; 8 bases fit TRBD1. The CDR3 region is CASSLRRGLETDTQYF. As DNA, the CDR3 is TGTGCCAGCAGTTTACGCAGGGGGCTAGAGACAGATACGCAGTATTTT.